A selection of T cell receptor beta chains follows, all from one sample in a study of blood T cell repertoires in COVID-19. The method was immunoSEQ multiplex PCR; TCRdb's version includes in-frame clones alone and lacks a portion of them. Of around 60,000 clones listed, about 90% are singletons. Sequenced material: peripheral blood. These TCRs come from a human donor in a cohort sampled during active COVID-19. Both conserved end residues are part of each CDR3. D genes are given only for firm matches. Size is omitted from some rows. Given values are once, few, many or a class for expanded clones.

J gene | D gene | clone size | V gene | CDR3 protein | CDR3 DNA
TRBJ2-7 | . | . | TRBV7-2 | CASSLNRASYEQYF | TGTGCCAGCAGCTTAAACAGGGCCTCCTACGAGCAGTACTTC
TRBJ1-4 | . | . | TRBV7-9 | CASSLWGGPNEKLFF | TGTGCCAGCAGCTTGTGGGGGGGACCTAATGAAAAACTGTTTTTT
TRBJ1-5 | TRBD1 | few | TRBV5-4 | CASSLKGGGQHF | TGTGCCAGCAGCTTGAAAGGGGGCGGCCAGCATTTT
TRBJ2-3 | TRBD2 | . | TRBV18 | CASSTGTSGSLPLTDTQYF | TGTGCCAGCTCGACAGGGACTAGCGGGAGCCTACCACTCACAGATACGCAGTATTTT
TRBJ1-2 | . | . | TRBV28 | CASDSGDYGYTF | TGTGCCAGCGACTCGGGAGACTATGGCTACACCTTC
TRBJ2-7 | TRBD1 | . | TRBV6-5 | CASSLIRTGGNEQYF | TGTGCCAGCAGCCTCATTAGAACAGGGGGCAACGAGCAGTACTTC
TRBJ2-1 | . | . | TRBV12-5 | CASGIGIGTPGSTDPNEQFF | TGTGCTAGTGGCATTGGCATTGGTACCCCCGGGTCAACTGACCCTAATGAGCAGTTCTTC
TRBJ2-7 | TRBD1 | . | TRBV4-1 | CASSQAGQGARVQYF | TGCGCCAGCAGCCAAGCGGGACAGGGGGCGCGGGTGCAGTACTTC
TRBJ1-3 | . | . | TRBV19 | CASNQQGEENTIYF | TGTGCCAGTAATCAACAGGGTGAGGAGAACACCATATATTTT
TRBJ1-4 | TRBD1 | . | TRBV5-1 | CASSYRDSAHEKLFF | TGCGCCAGCAGCTACCGGGACAGCGCACATGAAAAACTGTTTTTT